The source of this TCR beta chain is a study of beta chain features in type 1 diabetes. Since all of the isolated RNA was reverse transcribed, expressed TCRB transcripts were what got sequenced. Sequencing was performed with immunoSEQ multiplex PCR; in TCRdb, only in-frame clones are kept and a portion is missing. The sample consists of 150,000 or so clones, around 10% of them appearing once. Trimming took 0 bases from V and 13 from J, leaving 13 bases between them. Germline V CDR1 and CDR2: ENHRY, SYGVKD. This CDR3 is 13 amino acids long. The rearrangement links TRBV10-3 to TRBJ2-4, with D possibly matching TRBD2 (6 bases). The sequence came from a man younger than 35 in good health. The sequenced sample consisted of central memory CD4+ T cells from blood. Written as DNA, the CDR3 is TGTGCCATCAGTGAGTCGCGGGATTGGGGGCAGTACTTC. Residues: CAISESRDWGQYF.